The rows below give T cell receptor beta chains drawn from one sample of a study of cytomegalovirus exposure and HLA in healthy donors. Repertoires were generated with immunoSEQ multiplex PCR, while TCRdb's copy carries only in-frame clones and drops some. The sample holds approximately 120,000 clones, about three quarters seen once. The sequencing sample was made of PBMCs. These receptor sequences come from a young man in good health and CMV-seronegative. CDR3s include the opening cysteine and the closing phenylalanine or tryptophan. The order of the fields is D gene, clone size, V gene, J gene, CDR3 DNA, CDR3 protein. D genes are given only for firm matches. Rows may omit the clone size; those that give it use once, few, many or a size class.

>.|.|TRBV21-1|TRBJ2-3
TGTGCCAGCACTAAACAACACGTCCCCAGAGGAGATACGCAGTATTTT
CASTKQHVPRGDTQYF
>.|.|TRBV28|TRBJ1-1
TGTGCCAGCAGTTTAATTCAGGCAGCTGAAGCTTTCTTT
CASSLIQAAEAFF
>.|.|TRBV7-9|TRBJ2-7
TGTTCCAGTACGACCGGGGTCGCCGAGCAGTACTTC
CSSTTGVAEQYF
>.|few|TRBV28|TRBJ1-5
TGTGCCAGCAGTCCTGCAGGGGATAGCAATCAGCCCCAGCATTTT
CASSPAGDSNQPQHF
>.|.|TRBV9|TRBJ2-2
TGTGCCAGCAGCGTAGGGAGACTAGAAAACACCGGGGAGCTGTTTTTT
CASSVGRLENTGELFF
>.|few|TRBV5-6|TRBJ1-1
TGTGCCAGCAGCTCGGGGAGCGGCAGAGCAACTGAAGCTTTCTTT
CASSSGSGRATEAFF
>TRBD2|.|TRBV30|TRBJ2-7
TGTGCCTGTAGCGGGGGGACGGAGCAGTACTTC
CACSGGTEQYF
>.|once|TRBV2|TRBJ2-5
TGTGCCAGCAGGGACCTCGGGACAAGCCTGGGGACCCAGTACTTC
CASRDLGTSLGTQYF
>.|.|TRBV29-1|TRBJ2-7
TGCAGCGTTGAGATCGGAGCCCCCTACGAGCAGTACTTC
CSVEIGAPYEQYF
>.|.|TRBV5-6|TRBJ1-6
TGTGCCAGCAGCTTGGTGGCAGGGTTTAATTCACCCCTCCACTTT
CASSLVAGFNSPLHF
>TRBD1|.|TRBV7-9|TRBJ1-1
TGTGCCAGCAGCCCCGGGACAGCGAACACTGAAGCTTTCTTT
CASSPGTANTEAFF
>.|.|TRBV9|TRBJ2-7
TGTGCCAGCAGCCTTTCACCAGCGTACGAGCAGTACTTC
CASSLSPAYEQYF
>.|.|TRBV6-6|TRBJ2-5
TGTGCCAGCAATCGGGGCCAAGAGACCCAGTACTTC
CASNRGQETQYF
>TRBD2|.|TRBV18|TRBJ2-7
TGTGCCAGCTCACCTTCTAGCGGGGGGTCCTACGAGCAGTACTTC
CASSPSSGGSYEQYF
>.|.|TRBV29-1|TRBJ1-4
TGCAGCGTTGCACAGGGTGATGAAAAACTGTTTTTT
CSVAQGDEKLFF
>.|.|TRBV5-1|TRBJ1-2
TGCGCCAGCAGCTTTGCCGCAGAGGCTTCGGGGTATGGCTACACCTTC
CASSFAAEASGYGYTF
>TRBD2|.|TRBV10-3|TRBJ2-1
TGTGCCATCAGTGAGTCGATTGCTAGCGGGGACTACAATGAGCAGTTCTTC
CAISESIASGDYNEQFF
>.|.|TRBV7-9|TRBJ2-3
TGTGCCAGCAGCTCCCCCCAGGCGGGACGGAGCACAGATACGCAGTATTTT
CASSSPQAGRSTDTQYF
>TRBD1|.|TRBV7-2|TRBJ1-5
TGTGCCAGCAGCTTAGAAAACAGGGGGGATCAGCCCCAGCATTTT
CASSLENRGDQPQHF
>.|few|TRBV30|TRBJ2-7
TGTGCCTGGAGTGTACAGAGAAGCAACCTGGCCTACGAGCAGTACTTC
CAWSVQRSNLAYEQYF
>TRBD2|once|TRBV19|TRBJ2-7
TGTGCCAGTAGCCCGGGACTAGCGGGGGGCCGGGACTTC
CASSPGLAGGRDF
>.|.|TRBV2|TRBJ2-4
TGTGCCAGCAGTGAGGGGGGGCAAGGCAAAAACATTCAGTACTTC
CASSEGGQGKNIQYF
>TRBD1|.|TRBV5-1|TRBJ2-3
TGCGCCAGCAGCTATGGGACAGGGGGCCGTCCAGATACGCAGTATTTT
CASSYGTGGRPDTQYF
>.|.|TRBV19|TRBJ2-7
TGTGCCGGTATACAAAGCTCCTACGAGCAGTACTTC
CAGIQSSYEQYF
>.|.|TRBV19|TRBJ2-2
TGTGCCAGTAGTATAGATTTTTCAGGAAGGACCGGGGAGCTGTTTTTT
CASSIDFSGRTGELFF
>TRBD1|.|TRBV11-2|TRBJ1-1
TGTGCCAGCAGCTGGGGGGACAGGACGAACACTGAAGCTTTCTTT
CASSWGDRTNTEAFF
>.|.|TRBV7-2|TRBJ1-1
TGTGCCAGCAGCCGATTCCGGGGAGGGAACACTGAAGCTTTCTTT
CASSRFRGGNTEAFF